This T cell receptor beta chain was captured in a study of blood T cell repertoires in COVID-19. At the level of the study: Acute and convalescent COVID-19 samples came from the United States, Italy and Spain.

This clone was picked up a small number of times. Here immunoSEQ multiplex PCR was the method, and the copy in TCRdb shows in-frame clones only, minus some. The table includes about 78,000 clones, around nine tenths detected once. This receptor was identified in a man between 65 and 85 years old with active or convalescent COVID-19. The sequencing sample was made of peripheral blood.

The DNA for the CDR3 is TGTGCCATCCCCCCAGGGGTACGAGCCTCCAATGAGCAGTTCTTC. It codes for CAIPPGVRASNEQFF. The chain carries TRBV6-5 and TRBJ2-1; D might be TRBD1 (6 bases). The CDR3 runs to 15 residues. CDR1 is MNHEY and CDR2 is SVGAGI in the germline V gene. Trimming took off 10 bases at V and 6 bases at J, with 22 bases between the two ends.